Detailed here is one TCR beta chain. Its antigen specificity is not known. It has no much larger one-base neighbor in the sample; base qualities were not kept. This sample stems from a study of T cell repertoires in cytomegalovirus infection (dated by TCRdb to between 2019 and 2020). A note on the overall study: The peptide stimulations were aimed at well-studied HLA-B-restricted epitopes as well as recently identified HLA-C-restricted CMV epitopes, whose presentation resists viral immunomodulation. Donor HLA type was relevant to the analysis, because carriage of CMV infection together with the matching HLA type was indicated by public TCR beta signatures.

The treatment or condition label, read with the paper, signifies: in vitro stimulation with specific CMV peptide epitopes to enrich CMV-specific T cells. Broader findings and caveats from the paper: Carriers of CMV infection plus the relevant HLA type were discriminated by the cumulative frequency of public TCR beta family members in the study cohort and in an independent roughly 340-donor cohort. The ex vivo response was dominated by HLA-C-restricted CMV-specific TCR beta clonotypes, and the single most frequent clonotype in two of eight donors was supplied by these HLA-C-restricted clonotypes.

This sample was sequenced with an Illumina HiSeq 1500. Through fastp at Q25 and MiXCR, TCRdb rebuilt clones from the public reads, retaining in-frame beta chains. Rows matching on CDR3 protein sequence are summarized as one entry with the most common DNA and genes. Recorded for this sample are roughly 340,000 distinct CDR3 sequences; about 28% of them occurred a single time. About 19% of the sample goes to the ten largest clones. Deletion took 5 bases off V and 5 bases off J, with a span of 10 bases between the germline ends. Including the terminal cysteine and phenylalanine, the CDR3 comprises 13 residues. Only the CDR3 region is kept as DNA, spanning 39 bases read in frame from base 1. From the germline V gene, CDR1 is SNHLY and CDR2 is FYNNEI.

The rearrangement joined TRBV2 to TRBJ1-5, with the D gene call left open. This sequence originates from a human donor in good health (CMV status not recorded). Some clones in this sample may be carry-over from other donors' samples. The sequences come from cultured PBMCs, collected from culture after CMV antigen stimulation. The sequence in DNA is TGTGCCAGCAGTAGTAGCATTTATCAGCCCCAGCATTTT. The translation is CASSSSIYQPQHF.